A selection of T cell receptor beta chains follows, all from one sample in a study of T cell repertoires in cytomegalovirus infection. TCRdb ran MiXCR on the reads and lists one entry per CDR3 protein. This table has 310,000 or so distinct CDR3 sequences, 25% appearing once. The antigens for these receptors are not known. This sample comprised cultured PBMCs, obtained from culture after CMV antigen stimulation. These receptors came from a human donor in good health (CMV status not recorded). Some clones in this sample may be carry-over from other donors' samples. Each CDR3 is given with its conserved first and last residue. D genes are given only for firm matches. Part of the rows lack a size; the others show once, few, many or a class for expanded clones.

clone_size j_call d_call v_call cdr3_nt cdr3_aa
many TRBJ2-1 TRBD2 TRBV7-2 TGTGCCAGCAGCTTAGAAGTTGGCGGGGGGAATGAGCAGTTCTTC CASSLEVGGGNEQFF
. TRBJ1-5 . TRBV6-1 TGTGCCAGCAGTGGCTACAGGGAGATGAGTCAGCCCCAGCATTTT CASSGYREMSQPQHF
. TRBJ2-1 TRBD2 TRBV7-6 TGTGCCAGCAGCTTAGAGCTGGCTAGCGGGAGGGCCCGATCGTCCAATGAGCAGTTCTTC CASSLELASGRARSSNEQFF
few TRBJ2-1 . TRBV7-9 TGTGCCAGCAGCCCCCGCTGGCCCCAAGGAAGTTATGAGCAGTTCTTC CASSPRWPQGSYEQFF
many TRBJ1-1 . TRBV6-5 TGTGCCAGCAGTTACTCGATTCGGCCGATCATGAACACTGAAGCTTTCTTT CASSYSIRPIMNTEAFF
. TRBJ2-2 TRBD2 TRBV24-1 TGTGCCACCAGGAGCAGCGGGAGGAACACCGGGGAGCTGTTTTTT CATRSSGRNTGELFF
. TRBJ1-2 TRBD1 TRBV30 TGTGCCTGGAGGCGACAGGGGGAGGATGGCTACACCTTC CAWRRQGEDGYTF
few TRBJ2-7 TRBD1 TRBV6-2/TRBV6-3 TGTGCCAGCAGTCGCAGGGGGCTCTACGAGCAGTACTTC CASSRRGLYEQYF
few TRBJ2-7 TRBD2 TRBV19 TGTGCCAGTAGTCCGCGACCCGGGACTAGCGGGACATCCTCCTACGAGCAGTACTTC CASSPRPGTSGTSSYEQYF
few TRBJ2-7 . TRBV4-3 TGCGCCAGCAGCCAAGTGTTGGCAGGGACCTACGAGCAGTACTTC CASSQVLAGTYEQYF
many TRBJ2-2 . TRBV12-3/TRBV12-4 TGTGCCAGCAGTCAGGGGAACACCGGGGAGCTGTTTTTT CASSQGNTGELFF
many TRBJ2-1 TRBD2 TRBV24-1 TGTGCCACCAGTGATGGGACTAGCGGGAATTACAATGAGCAGTTCTTC CATSDGTSGNYNEQFF
few TRBJ2-1 TRBD2 TRBV19 TGTGCCAGTAGTCCTAGCGGAAAAGGGGAGCAGTTCTTC CASSPSGKGEQFF
few TRBJ2-3 TRBD2 TRBV28 TGTGCCAGCCTAGCGGGAGGCCTAGATACGCAGTATTTT CASLAGGLDTQYF
. TRBJ1-1 TRBD1 TRBV19 TGTGCCAGCTCATGGGACAGCGATGAAGCTTTCTTT CASSWDSDEAFF
. TRBJ2-7 . TRBV19 TGTGCCAGTAGCCTGGGAGGCACCGTCTCCTACGAGCAGTACTTC CASSLGGTVSYEQYF
few TRBJ1-1 . TRBV7-9 TGTGCCAGCAGCTTATCCCGACAGCTGAACACTGAAGCTTTCTTT CASSLSRQLNTEAFF
many TRBJ1-2 TRBD1 TRBV7-9 TGTGCCAGCAGCGCCCTCGACAGGGGGCTCAATGGCTACACCTTC CASSALDRGLNGYTF
few TRBJ1-5 TRBD1 TRBV20-1 TGCAGTGCTAGGGGCAGGGGGAATCAGCCCCAGCATTTT CSARGRGNQPQHF
. TRBJ1-5 . TRBV27 TGTGCCAGCAGTTTATGGGGGTTTAGCAATCAGCCCCAGCATTTT CASSLWGFSNQPQHF
. TRBJ2-1 TRBD2 TRBV12-3/TRBV12-4 TGTGCCAGCAGCCCTCACACCCGACTAGCGGGCATCAATGAGCAGTTCTTC CASSPHTRLAGINEQFF
. TRBJ2-3 TRBD2 TRBV7-8 TGTGCCAGCAGCTTACAGGTCTTGGGCGGGAGTCGGACAGATACGCAGTATTTT CASSLQVLGGSRTDTQYF